What follows are 24 T cell receptor beta chains derived from one specimen sequenced in a study of blood T cells in healthy people across ages. The second PCR ran roughly 7 to 12 cycles with a sample-barcoded 5' primer and J-beta primers. MiXCR, run by TCRdb on the 5' RACE reads, gives a single entry per CDR3 protein. Here the sample spans more than 1.4 million distinct CDR3 sequences, around two fifths being singletons. Specimen: blood. These receptors were collected from a woman in her late teens or twenties in good health.

V is TRBV5-6 and J is TRBJ1-2; D not resolved. The CDR3 totals 15 residues. CDR1 is SGHDT and CDR2 is YYEEEE in the germline V gene. Trimming took 2 bases from V and 8 from J, leaving 19 bases between them. CDR3 in amino acids: CASSFGQALDGGYTF. CDR3 coding DNA: TGTGCCAGCAGCTTTGGCCAAGCTCTGGATGGGGGCTACACCTTC.

This clonotype has just a few counts. The V call is TRBV29-1, the J call TRBJ2-5; D not resolved. The ends were cut back, 7 bases at V and 5 bases at J, with 14 bases in the middle. Germline V gene lookup returns CDR1 SQVTM and CDR2 ANQGSEA. There are 12 residues in the CDR3. Here the CDR3 reads CSARVGLETQYF. CDR3 sequence (DNA): TGCAGCGCCCGAGTAGGGCTCGAGACCCAGTACTTC.

A word on this clonotype: The junction departs from the called germline gene at one end, perhaps through a read error. This rearrangement joins TRBV30 to TRBJ1-1, with D possibly TRBD1 on 6 matching bases. The CDR3 has 14 residues. The germline V gene has CDR1 GTSNPN and CDR2 SVGIG (reference sequence). DNA for the CDR3: TGTGCCTGGAGGGCCGGGGCAGGGGAAACTGGAGCTTTCTTT. It codes for CAWRAGAGETGAFF.

This clonotype was seen just once. This sequence joins TRBV10-3 and TRBJ2-1, with D maybe TRBD2 (5 bases). In germline, CDR1 is ENHRY, CDR2 SYGVKD. The CDR3 contains 14 residues. V shed 4 bases and J shed 5 bases, with 12 bases lying between them. CDR3 residues: CAISAEGPDNEQFF. The CDR3 coding sequence is TGTGCCATCAGTGCCGAGGGCCCCGACAATGAGCAGTTCTTC.

This chain uses TRBV7-2 with TRBJ2-1; D unresolved. Trimming took 7 bases from V and 9 from J, leaving 16 bases between them. Germline loops: CDR1 SGHTA, CDR2 FQGNSA. The length of the CDR3 is 13 residues. The DNA of the CDR3 is TGTGCCAGCAACCTACTGGGTGGATTTGAGCAGTTCTTC. Its translation is CASNLLGGFEQFF.

This chain links TRBV6-5 with TRBJ2-5; 8 bases align to TRBD2. The CDR3 sequence is 18 residues long. CDR1 MNHEY and CDR2 SVGAGI come from the germline V gene. The ends lost 4 bases at V and 4 bases at J; junction bases unmatched: 17. CDR3 DNA sequence: TGTGCCAGCAGTTCCTCCGGGGTAGCGGGAAACTTCCGAGAGACCCAGTACTTC. Encoded protein: CASSSSGVAGNFRETQYF.

The chain has TRBV3-1 and TRBJ2-7; D call uncertain. From germline, CDR1 is LGHDT and CDR2 YNNKEL (reference sequence). V was clipped by 2 bases and J by 3 bases, with 5 bases between them. The CDR3 is 12 amino acids. CDR3 in amino acids: CASSQLYYEQYF. CDR3 bases: TGTGCCAGCAGCCAACTGTACTACGAGCAGTACTTC.

The chain recombines TRBV12-3 or TRBV12-4 with TRBJ2-6, with no clear D. The CDR3 is 16 amino acids. V was shortened by 6 bases and J by 0 bases, with 12 bases between the two germline ends. The CDR3 region has the DNA TGTGCCAGCAGCCCTTTCACAACCTCTGGGGCCAACGTCCTGACTTTC. Amino acids: CASSPFTTSGANVLTF.

There are many counts of this clonotype. The CDR3 nucleotides are TGTGCCAGCAGTTCCAGCGGCAATCAGCCCCAGCATTTT. Translated, it gives CASSSSGNQPQHF. The chain couples TRBV27 to TRBJ1-5, with D unresolved. Per the germline V gene, CDR1 is MNHEY and CDR2 is SMNVEV (reference sequence). Deletions cut 4 bases from V and 2 bases from J, with 6 bases between. The CDR3 sequence is 13 residues long.

The chain employs TRBV20-1 and TRBJ1-2; a weak D match, TRBD1 (6 bases). Trimming left V 1 base short and J 5 bases short, with 17 bases between. This CDR3 region has 15 residues. In germline, CDR1 is DFQATT, CDR2 SNEGSKA (reference sequence). In DNA form, the CDR3 reads TGCAGTGCTAGAGTGGGGGGCGGGTCGGCTTATGGCTACACCTTC. Translation gives CSARVGGGSAYGYTF.

In this sample, this clonotype turned up a few times. CDR3 region: CASSQRGLDTDTQYF. CDR3 nucleotides: TGTGCCAGCAGCCAAAGGGGGCTGGACACAGATACGCAGTATTTT. This chain connects TRBV13 to TRBJ2-3; TRBD1 matches at 7 bases. The J segment lost 2 bases and the V segment lost 5 bases, leaving 7 bases of the junction unmatched. CDR3 length: 15 residues. CDR1 is PRHDT, CDR2 FYEKMQ, per germline (reference sequence).

V is TRBV5-6 and J is TRBJ2-1; a weak D match, TRBD2 (6 bases). V lost 4 bases and J 0 bases, leaving 14 bases between the germline ends. The CDR3 has 16 amino acids. In germline, CDR1 is SGHDT, CDR2 YYEEEE. CDR3 amino acids: CASSPAGGNSYNEQFF. The CDR3 DNA is TGTGCCAGCAGCCCCGCCGGGGGAAACTCCTACAATGAGCAGTTCTTC.

CDR3 DNA: TGCGCCAGCAGCTTGGCCGAAGGGGGCTATGAGCAGTTCTTC. It encodes CASSLAEGGYEQFF. The gene calls are TRBV5-1 and TRBJ2-1; 7 bases fit TRBD1. V lost 0 bases to trimming and J lost 8 bases; unmatched junction nucleotides: 5. The length of the CDR3 is 14 residues. Germline CDR1 reads SGHRS; CDR2 reads YFSETQ.

This chain connects TRBV2 to TRBJ1-6; D remains ambiguous. The CDR3 runs to 13 residues. Per germline, CDR1 SNHLY and CDR2 FYNNEI. V was trimmed by 6 bases and J by 10 bases, leaving 13 bases between them. The CDR3 here is CASRSGEGSPLHF. The CDR3 DNA is TGTGCCAGCAGGTCCGGGGAAGGGTCACCCCTCCACTTT.

This clonotype was seen only a few times. V and J are TRBV29-1 and TRBJ1-4; D may be TRBD1 (5 bases). This CDR3 has 13 amino acids. Germline assignment: CDR1 SQVTM and CDR2 ANQGSEA. Trimming left V 6 bases short and J 3 bases short, with 11 bases between. CDR3 in amino acids: CSVQEGANEKLFF. The CDR3 nucleotides are TGCAGCGTCCAAGAAGGGGCTAATGAAAAACTGTTTTTT.

The CDR3 spells CASSLAAASGGYNEQFF. The CDR3, as DNA: TGTGCCAGCAGCTTGGCTGCGGCTAGCGGGGGTTACAATGAGCAGTTCTTC. The V and J genes are TRBV5-6 and TRBJ2-1; 10 nucleotides line up with TRBD2. The CDR3 extends over 17 amino acids. The germline V gene has CDR1 SGHDT and CDR2 YYEEEE. The trim removed 0 bases at V and 4 bases at J, leaving 7 bases unmatched.

This clonotype showed up just a few times. This chain connects TRBV4-1 to TRBJ2-3, with TRBD1 identical over 9 bases. The CDR3 covers 17 residues. The ends lost 1 base at V and 2 bases at J; junction bases unmatched: 7. Germline V gives CDR1 MGHRA, CDR2 YSYEKL. The CDR3 coding sequence is TGCGCCAGCAGCCAAGCAGTCTGGGACAGGGCCACAGATACGCAGTATTTT. Protein: CASSQAVWDRATDTQYF.

The chain carries TRBV18 and TRBJ2-3; D possibly corresponds to TRBD2 (6 bases). Trimming left V 3 bases short and J 1 base short, with 20 bases between. The germline CDR1 and CDR2 sequences are KGHSH and LQKENI. The CDR3 runs to 18 residues. The CDR3 coding sequence is TGTGCCAGCTCACCGTTTGCCGAGGGCGGGGCCCGCACAGATACGCAGTATTTT. Translation: CASSPFAEGGARTDTQYF.

V is TRBV20-1 and J is TRBJ1-6; a possible D gene is TRBD1 (5 bases). Germline V gene lookup returns CDR1 DFQATT and CDR2 SNEGSKA (reference sequence). The CDR3 runs to 15 residues. The V end lost 3 bases, the J end lost 14 bases, and 23 bases lay between the germline ends. The CDR3 DNA follows: TGCAGTGCTAGTAAGACTGGGAGGGGAGTAAGCACCCTCCACTTT. The encoded protein is CSASKTGRGVSTLHF.

The chain combines TRBV7-9 with TRBJ2-1; no definite D call. The J call is uncertain, as TRBJ2-7 better fits the DNA end. The CDR3 is 14 amino acids. In germline, CDR1 is SEHNR, CDR2 FQNEAQ (reference sequence). CDR3 amino acids: CASSLAYSSYEQYF. For the CDR3, the DNA is TGTGCCAGCAGCTTAGCTTACAGCTCCTACGAGCAGTACTTC.

This chain links TRBV28 with TRBJ1-4; no clear D gene. Trimming pared 7 bases from V and 8 bases from J, leaving 14 bases between. The CDR3 extends over 13 amino acids. Per germline, CDR1 MDHEN and CDR2 SYDVKM. The CDR3, as DNA: TGTGCCAGCATCCCAGGTACAGAAGAAAAACTGTTTTTT. Protein product: CASIPGTEEKLFF.

This chain joins TRBV2 and TRBJ1-6; TRBD1 aligns across 11 bases. V dropped 6 bases and J dropped 7; count of bases not matched to a gene: 5. The germline V gene encodes CDR1 SNHLY and CDR2 FYNNEI. The CDR3 has 15 amino acids. This CDR3 reads CASRGTGGRNSPLHF. The CDR3 bases are TGTGCCAGCAGGGGGACAGGGGGTAGGAATTCACCCCTCCACTTT.

This rearrangement joins TRBV12-3 or TRBV12-4 to TRBJ1-5; 7 nucleotides line up with TRBD1. With 3 bases clipped from V and 2 bases from J, the junction kept 7 bases outside the gene matches. CDR3 size: 16 residues. The CDR3 protein is CASSLEYGQGNQPQHF. CDR3 sequence (DNA): TGTGCCAGCAGTTTGGAGTACGGACAGGGCAATCAGCCCCAGCATTTT.

This chain uses TRBV14 with TRBJ2-1; tentatively, D is TRBD1 (6 bases). The germline V gene has CDR1 SGHDN and CDR2 FVKESK. V lost 4 bases, J lost 0 bases, and 13 bases lay in between. CDR3 size: 16 residues. CDR3 sequence (DNA): TGTGCCAGCAGCCCCGGGACAAAAAGCTCCTACAATGAGCAGTTCTTC. Translating gives CASSPGTKSSYNEQFF. Drawing the rest from reference TRBV14 and TRBJ2-1, the complete variable domain is EAGVTQFPSHSVIEKGQTVTLRCDPISGHDNLYWYRRVMGKEIKFLLHFVKESKQDESGMPNNRFLAERTGGTYSTLKVQPAELEDSGVYFCASSPGTKSSYNEQFFGPGTRLTVL.